These 23 T cell receptor beta chains originate from one sample sequenced in a study of T cell responses to AZD1222 COVID-19 vaccine. Sequenced by immunoSEQ multiplex PCR; TCRdb stores in-frame clones only, minus some. The table records roughly 96,000 clones, approximately 88% of them present only once. The sequenced sample was peripheral blood, obtained 28 days after the second AZD1222 dose. The receptor set was obtained from an adult who received the AZD1222 COVID-19 vaccine.

The genes are TRBV5-1 and TRBJ2-7, with 8 bases identical to TRBD2. This CDR3 comprises 14 residues. J lost 10 bases, V lost 3 bases, and 12 bases had no gene match. The germline gives CDR1 SGHRS, CDR2 YFSETQ. The CDR3 DNA reads as TGCGCCAGCAGCTCGCCGGGACTAGATATGCTTCAGTACTTC. The encoded protein is CASSSPGLDMLQYF.

The rearrangement uses TRBV6-4 and TRBJ2-2; TRBD2 matches 8 bases. Germline V gene lookup returns CDR1 MRHNA and CDR2 SNTAGT. Losses at the gene ends were 0 bases for V and 6 bases for J; bases not matched to a gene: 0. CDR3 length: 14 amino acids. CDR3 DNA sequence: TGTGCCAGCAGTGACTCTAGCGGGGCCGGGGAGCTGTTTTTT. Residues: CASSDSSGAGELFF.

This chain links TRBV6-5 with TRBJ2-7; a possible D gene is TRBD2 (6 bases). The germline gives CDR1 MNHEY, CDR2 SVGAGI. The CDR3 sequence is 13 residues long. The V gene lost 7 bases and the J gene lost 6 bases, with 16 bases spanning the gap. The chain's CDR3 is CASTDGGSGEQYF. The CDR3, as DNA: TGTGCCAGCACCGACGGGGGATCAGGCGAGCAGTACTTC.

The chain recombines TRBV4-1 with TRBJ1-6; 9 bases line up with TRBD1. The CDR3 has 16 residues. CDR1 and CDR2 (germline): MGHRA, YSYEKL. Trimming cost V 5 bases and J 5 bases; bases outside gene matches: 7. In nucleotides, the CDR3 is TGCGCCAGCAGCTCTCCCCGGGACAGGGATAATTCACCCCTCCACTTT. This sequence encodes CASSSPRDRDNSPLHF.

This clone showed up just a few times. This sequence joins TRBV2 and TRBJ1-1, with D possibly TRBD1 on 6 matching bases. Germline CDR1 is SNHLY and CDR2 is FYNNEI. V gave up 6 bases and J gave up 5 bases, with 16 bases separating them. The CDR3 consists of 14 residues. The CDR3 sequence is CASSTGRGLTEAFF. Here the CDR3 DNA reads TGTGCCAGCAGCACAGGGCGAGGGTTAACTGAAGCTTTCTTT.

The chain recombines TRBV15 with TRBJ1-2; TRBD1 agrees at 8 bases. Germline V gene sequence: CDR1 LNHNV, CDR2 YYDKDF (reference sequence). This CDR3 is built from 14 residues. Unmatched junction bases numbered 3, after V lost 1 base and J lost 5 bases. CDR3 sequence reads: CATSRVQGAYGYTF. The CDR3 coding sequence is TGTGCCACCAGCAGAGTCCAGGGGGCTTATGGCTACACCTTC.

V gene TRBV12-3 or TRBV12-4 combines with J gene TRBJ2-1; D gene uncertain. This CDR3 spans 11 amino acids. Trimming left V 2 bases short and J 6 bases short, with 2 bases between. In DNA form, the CDR3 reads TGTGCCAGCAGTTTAATCAATGAGCAGTTCTTC. This sequence encodes CASSLINEQFF.

CDR3 amino acids: CASSFAEAPLFSGNTIYF. Here the CDR3 DNA reads TGTGCCAGCAGTTTTGCCGAAGCCCCCTTGTTCTCTGGAAACACCATATATTTT. The chain links TRBV28 to TRBJ1-3; D gene uncertain. The CDR3 contains 18 residues. In germline, CDR1 is MDHEN, CDR2 SYDVKM. V lost 3 bases, J lost 0 bases, and 18 bases lay in between.

This chain uses TRBV2 with TRBJ2-7; D not certain. The germline V gene encodes CDR1 SNHLY and CDR2 FYNNEI. Trimming stripped 8 bases from V and 6 bases from J, with 17 bases between. The CDR3 consists of 13 residues. Written as DNA, the CDR3 is TGTGCCAGCTTAGAACTACCCCCGGCCGAGCAGTACTTC. As protein: CASLELPPAEQYF.

This clone appeared once. The V call is TRBV3-1 (or the pseudogene TRBV3-2), the J call TRBJ2-1; the D is unclear. This CDR3 is built from 17 residues. Deletions cut 2 bases from V and 5 bases from J, with 19 bases between. Germline CDR1 and CDR2: LGHDT and YNNKEL (reference sequence). CDR3 amino acids: CASSQPLTQIGDNEQFF. CDR3 bases: TGTGCCAGCAGCCAACCTTTGACCCAAATCGGCGACAATGAGCAGTTCTTC.

This chain connects TRBV6-4 to TRBJ2-1, with TRBD2 matching 10 bases. V gave up 5 bases and J gave up 2 bases; unmatched junction bases: 3. Germline V lookup: CDR1 MRHNA, CDR2 SNTAGT. The CDR3 is 15 amino acids. CDR3 in amino acids: CASSRTSGTYNEQFF. CDR3 DNA sequence: TGTGCCAGCAGTAGGACTAGCGGAACCTACAATGAGCAGTTCTTC.

The genes are TRBV12-3 or TRBV12-4 and TRBJ1-1; no clear D. V shed 6 bases and J shed 8 bases, with 13 bases lying between them. The CDR3 runs 12 residues. This CDR3 reads CASSLMEREAFF. DNA for the CDR3: TGTGCCAGCAGCTTGATGGAAAGGGAAGCTTTCTTT.

The chain joins TRBV9 to TRBJ2-2; 8 bases agree with TRBD1. CDR3 size: 17 residues. After removal of 3 bases from V and 1 base from J, the junction contained 8 bases not matched to a gene. Germline CDR1 reads SGDLS; CDR2 reads YYNGEE. The CDR3 reads CASSGGGTGGNTGELFF. The CDR3, as DNA: TGTGCCAGCAGCGGAGGAGGTACAGGGGGGAACACCGGGGAGCTGTTTTTT.

The rearrangement joins TRBV3-1 (or the pseudogene TRBV3-2) to TRBJ2-4; 12 bases fit TRBD2. The CDR3 length is 16 residues. In germline, CDR1 is LGHDT, CDR2 YNNKEL (reference sequence). The trim removed 4 bases at V and 1 base at J, leaving 2 bases unmatched. Here the CDR3 DNA reads TGTGCCAGCAGCCTCGGGACTAGCGGGGCCAAAAACATTCAGTACTTC. It codes for CASSLGTSGAKNIQYF.

The V gene is TRBV29-1, the J gene TRBJ1-4; D unresolved. The CDR3 runs to 12 residues. In germline, CDR1 is SQVTM, CDR2 ANQGSEA. V was clipped by 3 bases and J by 8 bases, with 10 bases between them. CDR3 coding DNA: TGCAGCGTTGACTGGGGAGGAGAAAAACTGTTTTTT. This codes for CSVDWGGEKLFF.

The rearrangement uses TRBV10-1 and TRBJ2-7, with D possibly matching TRBD2 (5 bases). V was clipped by 3 bases and J by 0 bases, with 18 bases between them. The CDR3 length is 17 residues. Germline CDR1 is WNHNN and CDR2 is SYGVQD (reference sequence). For the CDR3, the DNA is TGCGCCAGCAGTGACAGACTAAGAACCCCAAGCTCCTACGAGCAGTACTTC. Its protein is CASSDRLRTPSSYEQYF.

This chain uses TRBV27 with TRBJ1-6, with D unclear. The CDR3 has 18 amino acids. CDR1 and CDR2 from the germline V gene are MNHEY and SMNVEV (reference sequence). V shed 0 bases and J shed 2 bases, with 14 bases lying between them. CDR3 bases: TGTGCCAGCAGTTTATCTGGTGGGAGGGCAGCCTATAATTCACCCCTCCACTTT. This codes for CASSLSGGRAAYNSPLHF.

The chain joins TRBV2 to TRBJ2-4, with D possibly called TRBD1 or TRBD2 (6 bases each). The germline V and J ends were trimmed by 7 bases and 16 bases, with 20 bases remaining between them. This CDR3 has 12 residues. In germline, CDR1 is SNHLY, CDR2 FYNNEI. In nucleotides, the CDR3 is TGTGCCAGCACCCCTGGGGGGCCCCATCTATACTTC. It codes for CASTPGGPHLYF. Filled out from reference TRBV2 and TRBJ2-4, the complete variable domain reads EPEVTQTPSHQVTQMGQEVILRCVPISNHLYFYWYRQILGQKVEFLVSFYNNEISEKSEIFDDQFSVERPDGSNFTLKIRSTKLEDSAMYFCASTPGGPHLYFGAGTRLSVL.

Turning to this clone: Other DNA sequences in this specimen translate into the identical CDR3. The chain combines TRBV7-2 with TRBJ2-4; D remains unclear. Germline CDR1 SGHTA, CDR2 FQGNSA. The V and J ends lost 0 bases and 0 bases respectively, with 3 bases between them. The CDR3 totals 14 residues. The CDR3 here is CASSLAGAKNIQYF. CDR3 nucleotides: TGTGCCAGCAGCTTAGCGGGAGCCAAAAACATTCAGTACTTC.

DNA for the CDR3: TGTGCCAGCAGTCCCCGGGACAGGGGAGCAGGTGGCTACACCTTC. As protein: CASSPRDRGAGGYTF. The V and J genes are TRBV6-5 and TRBJ1-2; 10 bases are a match to TRBD1. The CDR3 is 15 residues long. V lost 5 bases and J lost 7; bases outside the gene matches: 10. Germline V gene sequence: CDR1 MNHEY, CDR2 SVGAGI.

This chain links TRBV7-9 with TRBJ1-5; TRBD1 might be the D (6 bases). CDR3 length equals 13 residues. V lost 1 base and J 15 bases, leaving 16 bases between the germline ends. CDR1 and CDR2 (germline): SEHNR, FQNEAQ (reference sequence). DNA for the CDR3: TGTGCCAGCAGCTTAGAGGGGGGGTTCCCGTCGCATTTT. This codes for CASSLEGGFPSHF. The entire variable domain, with the rest obtained from reference TRBV7-9 and TRBJ1-5, is as follows: DTGVSQNPRHKITKRGQNVTFRCDPISEHNRLYWYRQTLGQGPEFLTYFQNEAQLEKSRLLSDRFSAERPKGSFSTLEIQRTEQGDSAMYLCASSLEGGFPSHFGDGTRLSIL.

V and J are TRBV25-1 and TRBJ1-4; 9 positions match TRBD1. Trimming removed 3 bases from V and 12 bases from J; junction bases left unmatched: 2. The CDR3 sequence is 12 residues long. Germline lookup yields CDR1 MGHDK and CDR2 SYGVNS. The CDR3 DNA reads as TGTGCCAGCAGTGAGGACAGGGGTCAACTGTTTTTT. This gives the protein CASSEDRGQLFF.

V is TRBV7-2 and J is TRBJ1-1; D is ambiguous. The CDR3 spans 13 residues. CDR1 SGHTA and CDR2 FQGNSA come from the germline V gene. Trimming stripped 3 bases from V and 5 bases from J, with 10 bases between. The CDR3 region has the DNA TGTGCCAGCAGCTTTCTTCCCGGAACTGAAGCTTTCTTT. It translates to CASSFLPGTEAFF.